The rows below give T cell receptor beta chains drawn from one sample of a study of cytomegalovirus exposure and HLA in healthy donors. Method: immunoSEQ multiplex PCR; TCRdb's copy keeps in-frame clones and lacks some. The table lists approximately 210,000 clones, roughly 77% of them singletons. Input material: PBMCs. The receptors come from a male donor in good health and CMV-seropositive. CDR3s include the opening cysteine and the closing phenylalanine or tryptophan. The D gene is left open where the match is weak. Expanded clones are given a class, and other clones once, few, many or no size at all.

V	J	D	size	DNA	CDR3
TRBV2	TRBJ2-3	NA	NA	TGTGCCAGCAGGGAGGGGGTAATAGCGGGTAGCTCAGATACGCAGTATTTT	CASREGVIAGSSDTQYF
TRBV12-5	TRBJ2-7	TRBD2	NA	TGTGCTAGTGGCCCCGGGGGGGCGCTGGGGGAGCAGTACTTC	CASGPGGALGEQYF
TRBV5-1	TRBJ2-7	TRBD1	NA	TGCGCCAGCAGCGGACAGGGTTCCTACGAGCAGTACTTC	CASSGQGSYEQYF
TRBV2	TRBJ2-5	TRBD2	NA	TGTGCCAGCAATCAAGGAATAGCGGGGGTTAATCAAGAGACCCAGTACTTC	CASNQGIAGVNQETQYF
TRBV7-2	TRBJ1-1	NA	NA	TGTGCCAGCAGCTACGGGATCATGAACACTGAAGCTTTCTTT	CASSYGIMNTEAFF
TRBV4-2	TRBJ2-7	TRBD2	NA	TGTGCCAGCAGCCAGCAGCTAGCGGAATCCTACGAGCAGTACTTC	CASSQQLAESYEQYF
TRBV6-1	TRBJ2-3	NA	few	TGTGCCAGCCTAGGTGAAGATACGCAGTATTTT	CASLGEDTQYF
TRBV6-5	TRBJ2-7	NA	few	TGTGCCAGCAGTTACTCGATGGGACACCTTTCCTACGAGCAGTACTTC	CASSYSMGHLSYEQYF
TRBV6-5	TRBJ1-2	TRBD1	NA	TGTGCCAGCAGGGCCGGGACAGGGGTTAACTATGGCTACACCTTC	CASRAGTGVNYGYTF
TRBV7-6	TRBJ2-2	TRBD2	once	TGTGCCAGCAGCGTAAATCTAGCGGGGGGACCCGGGGAGCTGTTTTTT	CASSVNLAGGPGELFF
TRBV7-3	TRBJ1-1	NA	NA	TGTGCCAGCAGCTTAACGGGGAGTGACACTGAAGCTTTCTTT	CASSLTGSDTEAFF
TRBV5-1	TRBJ2-1	TRBD2	NA	TGCGCCAGCAGCTCTACAACTAGCGGGGGGGCCCCTGAGCAGTTCTTC	CASSSTTSGGAPEQFF
TRBV7-8	TRBJ1-1	NA	NA	TGTGCCAGCAGCTTAGGGAGGAACAGGGACACTGAAGCTTTCTTT	CASSLGRNRDTEAFF
TRBV6-5	TRBJ2-7	NA	NA	TGTGCCAGCAGAGAACGGAGTTTTGGCTACGAGCAGTACTTC	CASRERSFGYEQYF
TRBV28	TRBJ2-1	TRBD2	NA	TGTGCCAGCAAGCCGGGACTAGAGAGGGGTGAGCAGTTCTTC	CASKPGLERGEQFF
TRBV7-7	TRBJ2-1	TRBD2	NA	TGTGCTAGCAGCTTAATGTCGACTAGCGGCTACAATGAGCAGTTCTTC	CASSLMSTSGYNEQFF
TRBV29-1	TRBJ2-1	NA	NA	TGCAGCGCCGGGCGGGCTTCTGAGCAGTTCTTC	CSAGRASEQFF
TRBV6-5	TRBJ2-1	NA	NA	TGTGCCAGCAGTTACTCGTCCCAGGGAGGCAATGAGCAGTTCTTC	CASSYSSQGGNEQFF
TRBV7-9	TRBJ2-5	NA	NA	TGTGCCAGCAGCCCTTCAGGGTTTCAAGAGACCCAGTACTTC	CASSPSGFQETQYF
TRBV6-6	TRBJ2-5	TRBD2	NA	TGTGCCAGCAATCTAGCGGGGGGGCCTCCCGAGACCCAGTACTTC	CASNLAGGPPETQYF
TRBV4-3	TRBJ2-3	TRBD2	NA	TGCGCCAGCAGCCAGGCCCCTAGCGGGGGCAGAGATACGCAGTATTTT	CASSQAPSGGRDTQYF
TRBV27	TRBJ2-7	NA	NA	TGTGCCAGCAGTACCCTACAGGGTATATCCTACGAGCAGTACTTC	CASSTLQGISYEQYF
TRBV11-3	TRBJ2-6	NA	NA	TGTGCCAGCAGTGGGGGGTCTGGGGCCAACGTCCTGACTTTC	CASSGGSGANVLTF
TRBV28	TRBJ2-4	TRBD1	NA	TGTGCCAGCAGTGGGGGACAGGGTATAAACATTCAGTACTTC	CASSGGQGINIQYF
TRBV10-3	TRBJ1-1	TRBD1	NA	TGTGCCATCGGGACAGCTAACACTGAAGCTTTCTTT	CAIGTANTEAFF
TRBV5-1	TRBJ1-1	TRBD1	once	TGCGCCAGCAGCAACTACAGGGGTGCAGGGAACACTGAAGCTTTCTTT	CASSNYRGAGNTEAFF
TRBV7-9	TRBJ2-1	NA	NA	TGTTCCAGCAGCTCCCGCACCGCGGGGACTGCCTACAATGAGCAGTTCTTC	CSSSSRTAGTAYNEQFF
TRBV7-2	TRBJ2-3	NA	NA	TGTGCCAGCAGCCTAGACGGGAGCACAGATACGCAGTATTTT	CASSLDGSTDTQYF
TRBV27	TRBJ1-5	NA	few	TGTGCCAGCAGTCCTCGCGGGTCCGAGCAGCCCCAGCATTTT	CASSPRGSEQPQHF
TRBV5-8	TRBJ2-2	TRBD2	NA	TGTGCCAGCAACTCAGCGGGGGGGTATCACGGGGAGCTGTTTTTT	CASNSAGGYHGELFF
TRBV5-6	TRBJ2-1	NA	NA	TGTGCCAGCAGCGCGAACACCGGGAGTGAGCAGTTCTTC	CASSANTGSEQFF
TRBV4-2	TRBJ1-4	TRBD1	once	TGTGCCAGCAGCCAGCCCAAGACAGGGTCAGGTGAAAAACTGTTTTTT	CASSQPKTGSGEKLFF
TRBV7-7	TRBJ2-2	NA	NA	TGTGCCAGCAGCTCAGGGATCGGGGAGCTGTTTTTT	CASSSGIGELFF
TRBV7-9	TRBJ2-7	NA	NA	TGTGCCAGCAGCTTTGGGGGGGCTAGCGGAACGCCTGATTCCTACGAGCAGTACTTC	CASSFGGASGTPDSYEQYF
TRBV7-3	TRBJ2-7	TRBD2	NA	TGTGCCAGCAGACTTAGCGGGAGTAGCAACGAGCAGTACTTC	CASRLSGSSNEQYF